Sequencing of this T cell receptor (beta chain) was carried out in a study of blood T cells in healthy people across ages. PCR was performed a second time for 7 to 11 cycles using a sample-barcoded 5' primer and a J-beta primer mix. Each cDNA molecule was tagged by a template-switch adaptor with 12 random nucleotides. All samples gave at least 2.5 million CDR3-containing paired-end reads. Using its own MiXCR run on the 5' RACE reads, TCRdb lists one record per CDR3 protein. The sample records roughly 1,000,000 distinct CDR3 sequences, around 27% being singletons. Donor samples were obtained from healthy Caucasian individuals from Russia, aged roughly 6 to 95. This clonotype was seen more than once but under ten times. The antigen remains undetermined. One end of the junction varies from germline; a read error may be responsible. The CDR3 length is 14 residues. CDR1 is DFQATT, CDR2 SNEGSKA, per germline (reference sequence).

Study conclusions and caveats: Aged donors had fewer naive CD4+ cells and lower diversity than long-lived donors.

These records were also assigned to another study, of T cells of mothers and their children.

This chain links TRBV20-1 with TRBJ2-7; D gene uncertain. Sequenced input: blood. This sequence was found in a girl aged 2 to 10 in good health. The CDR3 sequence: CSAREGSYPYEQYF. CDR3 sequence (DNA): TGCAGTGCGAGAGAAGGGTCTTACCCCTACGAGCAGTACTTC.